This is a list of T cell receptor beta chains from one sample in a study of technical replicates of blood from several donors. Here immunoSEQ multiplex PCR was the method, and the copy in TCRdb shows in-frame clones only, minus some. The sample gives around 97,000 clones, 90% to 97% of which show up once; about 0.35% is in the top ten. The sequenced sample consisted of T cells isolated from PBMCs. The source of these receptors is a human donor in good health. CDR3s include the opening cysteine and the closing phenylalanine or tryptophan. D genes are given only for firm matches. Rows give clone size only sometimes, using once, few, many, or a class for an expanded clone.

J gene: TRBJ1-5
V gene: TRBV9
D gene: TRBD1
clone size: -
CDR3 protein: CASSVEGATGVRILREKPQHF
CDR3 DNA: TGTGCCAGCAGCGTAGAGGGTGCGACAGGGGTACGAATCTTGCGTGAAAAGCCCCAGCATTTT

J gene: TRBJ2-5
V gene: TRBV7-6
D gene: TRBD1
clone size: once
CDR3 protein: CASSLAEARGTETQYF
CDR3 DNA: TGTGCCAGCAGCTTAGCGGAGGCCAGGGGGACAGAGACCCAGTACTTC

J gene: TRBJ2-7
V gene: TRBV4-1
D gene: -
clone size: -
CDR3 protein: CASSQEGLSYEQYF
CDR3 DNA: TGCGCCAGCAGCCAAGAAGGACTATCCTACGAGCAGTACTTC

J gene: TRBJ2-5
V gene: TRBV6-5
D gene: -
clone size: -
CDR3 protein: CASSRGETQYF
CDR3 DNA: TGTGCCAGCAGTCGCGGCGAGACCCAGTACTTC

J gene: TRBJ2-3
V gene: TRBV9
D gene: TRBD2
clone size: -
CDR3 protein: CASSPMGLAGINTQYF
CDR3 DNA: TGTGCCAGCAGCCCGATGGGACTAGCGGGAATAAATACGCAGTATTTT

J gene: TRBJ2-3
V gene: TRBV25-1
D gene: TRBD2
clone size: -
CDR3 protein: CASSDSSGSTSTDTQYF
CDR3 DNA: TGTGCCAGCAGTGATTCTAGCGGGAGTACATCCACAGATACGCAGTATTTT

J gene: TRBJ2-1
V gene: TRBV6-1
D gene: -
clone size: -
CDR3 protein: CASSENSSYNEQFF
CDR3 DNA: TGTGCCAGCAGTGAGAACAGCTCCTACAATGAGCAGTTCTTC

J gene: TRBJ2-1
V gene: TRBV6-5
D gene: -
clone size: -
CDR3 protein: CASSYSNLALDEQFF
CDR3 DNA: TGTGCCAGCAGTTACTCGAATCTAGCGCTTGATGAGCAGTTCTTC

J gene: TRBJ1-2
V gene: TRBV9
D gene: TRBD1
clone size: -
CDR3 protein: CASSTTGGYYGYTF
CDR3 DNA: TGTGCCAGCAGCACAACAGGGGGCTACTATGGCTACACCTTC

J gene: TRBJ2-3
V gene: TRBV6-6
D gene: -
clone size: -
CDR3 protein: CASSPQTGDTQYF
CDR3 DNA: TGTGCCAGCAGTCCCCAGACTGGGGATACGCAGTATTTT

J gene: TRBJ2-5
V gene: TRBV4-1
D gene: -
clone size: -
CDR3 protein: CASSQPGQGGETQYF
CDR3 DNA: TGCGCCAGCAGCCAACCCGGACAGGGAGGGGAGACCCAGTACTTC

J gene: TRBJ2-1
V gene: TRBV5-4
D gene: TRBD2
clone size: -
CDR3 protein: CASSFVQAGFNEQFF
CDR3 DNA: TGTGCCAGCAGCTTCGTTCAAGCGGGGTTTAATGAGCAGTTCTTC

J gene: TRBJ2-3
V gene: TRBV14
D gene: TRBD1
clone size: -
CDR3 protein: CASSRQGGSADTQYF
CDR3 DNA: TGTGCCAGCAGCCGACAGGGTGGGAGTGCAGATACGCAGTATTTT

J gene: TRBJ2-7
V gene: TRBV5-8
D gene: -
clone size: -
CDR3 protein: CASMGGLSYEQYF
CDR3 DNA: TGTGCCAGCATGGGGGGATTATCCTACGAGCAGTACTTC

J gene: TRBJ1-2
V gene: TRBV7-8
D gene: -
clone size: -
CDR3 protein: CASSLLTLYYGYTF
CDR3 DNA: TGTGCCAGCAGCCTGCTGACTTTGTACTATGGCTACACCTTC

J gene: TRBJ2-1
V gene: TRBV7-7
D gene: -
clone size: once
CDR3 protein: CASSRTIYNEQFF
CDR3 DNA: TGTGCTAGCAGCCGGACTATATACAATGAGCAGTTCTTC

J gene: TRBJ2-1
V gene: TRBV19
D gene: -
clone size: once
CDR3 protein: CASSNRENEQFF
CDR3 DNA: TGTGCCAGTAGTAACAGGGAAAATGAGCAGTTCTTC

J gene: TRBJ2-5
V gene: TRBV28
D gene: TRBD1
clone size: -
CDR3 protein: CASRRKTGIGETQYF
CDR3 DNA: TGTGCCAGCAGACGAAAGACAGGGATTGGGGAGACCCAGTACTTC

J gene: TRBJ2-2
V gene: TRBV6-5
D gene: TRBD1
clone size: -
CDR3 protein: CASARQGSTGELFF
CDR3 DNA: TGTGCCAGTGCCAGACAGGGGTCCACCGGGGAGCTGTTTTTT

J gene: TRBJ2-5
V gene: TRBV18
D gene: -
clone size: -
CDR3 protein: CASSPLRRETQYF
CDR3 DNA: TGTGCCAGCTCACCACTGCGGCGAGAGACCCAGTACTTC

J gene: TRBJ1-1
V gene: TRBV6-5
D gene: TRBD1
clone size: -
CDR3 protein: CASSLGTGLNTEAFF
CDR3 DNA: TGTGCCAGCAGCCTAGGGACAGGACTGAACACTGAAGCTTTCTTT

J gene: TRBJ2-7
V gene: TRBV27
D gene: TRBD2
clone size: -
CDR3 protein: CASSPLAGSIYEQYF
CDR3 DNA: TGTGCCAGCAGTCCCCTAGCGGGATCAATATACGAGCAGTACTTC

J gene: TRBJ2-7
V gene: TRBV7-2
D gene: -
clone size: -
CDR3 protein: CASSSPTSSYEQYF
CDR3 DNA: TGTGCCAGCAGCTCCCCTACTAGTTCCTACGAGCAGTACTTC

J gene: TRBJ2-5
V gene: TRBV18
D gene: -
clone size: -
CDR3 protein: CASSTFQETQYF
CDR3 DNA: TGTGCCAGCTCGACTTTCCAAGAGACCCAGTACTTC

J gene: TRBJ1-4
V gene: TRBV9
D gene: TRBD1
clone size: -
CDR3 protein: CASSVDRGGEKLFF
CDR3 DNA: TGTGCCAGCAGCGTAGACAGGGGGGGTGAAAAACTGTTTTTT

J gene: TRBJ2-2
V gene: TRBV27
D gene: -
clone size: once
CDR3 protein: CASSIQGTGELFF
CDR3 DNA: TGTGCCAGCAGTATACAGGGCACCGGGGAGCTGTTTTTT

J gene: TRBJ2-7
V gene: TRBV7-2
D gene: -
clone size: -
CDR3 protein: CASSVIGQGYEQYF
CDR3 DNA: TGTGCCAGCAGCGTTATCGGCCAGGGTTACGAGCAGTACTTC

J gene: TRBJ1-3
V gene: TRBV28
D gene: -
clone size: -
CDR3 protein: CASSLAGGNTIYF
CDR3 DNA: TGTGCCAGCAGTTTAGCGGGGGGAAACACCATATATTTT

J gene: TRBJ2-7
V gene: TRBV7-2
D gene: TRBD2
clone size: -
CDR3 protein: CASSLQVAGEDTYF
CDR3 DNA: TGTGCCAGCAGCTTACAGGTAGCGGGAGAAGACACGTACTTC

J gene: TRBJ2-7
V gene: TRBV9
D gene: TRBD1
clone size: -
CDR3 protein: CASTNRGKSRDEQYF
CDR3 DNA: TGTGCCAGTACGAACAGGGGAAAGTCTAGGGACGAGCAGTACTTC

J gene: TRBJ2-1
V gene: TRBV4-3
D gene: -
clone size: -
CDR3 protein: CASSQDRTSFYEQFF
CDR3 DNA: TGCGCCAGCAGCCAGGATCGAACTAGCTTCTATGAGCAGTTCTTC

J gene: TRBJ1-2
V gene: TRBV2
D gene: -
clone size: -
CDR3 protein: CASSERDRQGYTF
CDR3 DNA: TGTGCCAGCAGCGAACGGGATCGGCAGGGCTACACCTTC

J gene: TRBJ2-1
V gene: TRBV14
D gene: TRBD1
clone size: -
CDR3 protein: CASSQAPGTGEIEDEQFF
CDR3 DNA: TGTGCCAGCAGCCAAGCTCCCGGGACAGGGGAGATTGAGGATGAGCAGTTCTTC

J gene: TRBJ1-1
V gene: TRBV18
D gene: TRBD1
clone size: -
CDR3 protein: CASSPDRVSNTEAFF
CDR3 DNA: TGTGCCAGCTCACCCGACAGGGTATCGAACACTGAAGCTTTCTTT

J gene: TRBJ2-7
V gene: TRBV2
D gene: TRBD2
clone size: -
CDR3 protein: CASSEASGIPYEQYF
CDR3 DNA: TGTGCCAGCAGTGAAGCTAGCGGGATCCCCTACGAGCAGTACTTC

J gene: TRBJ2-7
V gene: TRBV18
D gene: -
clone size: -
CDR3 protein: CASSPQSYEQYF
CDR3 DNA: TGTGCCAGCTCACCACAATCGTACGAGCAGTACTTC

J gene: TRBJ2-1
V gene: TRBV6-5
D gene: -
clone size: -
CDR3 protein: CASSFTRASSYNEQFF
CDR3 DNA: TGTGCCAGCAGTTTCACCAGGGCCAGCTCCTACAATGAGCAGTTCTTC

J gene: TRBJ1-4
V gene: TRBV5-1
D gene: -
clone size: -
CDR3 protein: CASSLEYEREKLFF
CDR3 DNA: TGCGCCAGCAGCCTAGAATACGAGCGTGAAAAACTGTTTTTT

J gene: TRBJ2-1
V gene: TRBV9
D gene: -
clone size: -
CDR3 protein: CASSVAVTSYNEQFF
CDR3 DNA: TGTGCCAGCAGCGTAGCGGTTACCTCCTACAATGAGCAGTTCTTC

J gene: TRBJ1-3
V gene: TRBV6-1
D gene: -
clone size: -
CDR3 protein: CASSGGQYDGPIYF
CDR3 DNA: TGTGCCAGCAGTGGAGGACAGTATGACGGACCCATATATTTT

J gene: TRBJ2-1
V gene: TRBV29-1
D gene: TRBD1
clone size: once
CDR3 protein: CSVEYSGQGRNEQFF
CDR3 DNA: TGCAGCGTTGAATACTCGGGACAGGGTCGAAATGAGCAGTTCTTC

J gene: TRBJ2-7
V gene: TRBV12-5
D gene: TRBD2
clone size: -
CDR3 protein: CASGTSVYEQYF
CDR3 DNA: TGTGCTAGTGGGACTAGCGTGTACGAGCAGTACTTC

J gene: TRBJ2-7
V gene: TRBV7-9
D gene: -
clone size: once
CDR3 protein: CASSSRSSETYEQYF
CDR3 DNA: TGTGCCAGCAGCTCCCGATCTAGCGAGACCTACGAGCAGTACTTC

J gene: TRBJ2-3
V gene: TRBV7-8
D gene: -
clone size: -
CDR3 protein: CASSPKRLKKRLDTQYF
CDR3 DNA: TGTGCCAGCAGCCCTAAGAGGTTGAAAAAGAGATTAGATACGCAGTATTTT

J gene: TRBJ2-2
V gene: TRBV29-1
D gene: -
clone size: -
CDR3 protein: CSVWGTGVGELFF
CDR3 DNA: TGCAGCGTTTGGGGTACGGGGGTCGGGGAGCTGTTTTTT

J gene: TRBJ2-1
V gene: TRBV9
D gene: -
clone size: -
CDR3 protein: CASSLAFTYNEQFF
CDR3 DNA: TGTGCCAGCAGTTTAGCGTTCACCTACAATGAGCAGTTCTTC

J gene: TRBJ2-4
V gene: TRBV5-5
D gene: -
clone size: -
CDR3 protein: CASSLEQGRNIQYF
CDR3 DNA: TGTGCCAGCAGCTTGGAACAGGGTAGAAACATTCAGTACTTC

J gene: TRBJ2-3
V gene: TRBV19
D gene: -
clone size: -
CDR3 protein: CASSIDLSTQYF
CDR3 DNA: TGTGCCAGTAGTATAGATCTATCCACGCAGTATTTT

J gene: TRBJ2-7
V gene: TRBV15
D gene: -
clone size: -
CDR3 protein: CATSQIGGDRFYEQYF
CDR3 DNA: TGTGCCACCAGCCAGATAGGGGGGGACAGGTTCTACGAGCAGTACTTC

J gene: TRBJ2-3
V gene: TRBV19
D gene: TRBD2
clone size: once
CDR3 protein: CASSRTSGQTDTQYF
CDR3 DNA: TGTGCCAGTAGTAGGACTAGCGGGCAAACAGATACGCAGTATTTT

J gene: TRBJ2-7
V gene: TRBV7-2
D gene: TRBD2
clone size: -
CDR3 protein: CASSLVASGYEQYF
CDR3 DNA: TGTGCCAGCAGCTTAGTTGCTAGCGGCTACGAGCAGTACTTC

J gene: TRBJ2-7
V gene: TRBV20-1
D gene: -
clone size: -
CDR3 protein: CSASSDYEQYF
CDR3 DNA: TGCAGTGCCAGTAGCGATTACGAGCAGTACTTC

J gene: TRBJ2-5
V gene: TRBV16
D gene: TRBD1
clone size: -
CDR3 protein: CASSLLDREVETQYF
CDR3 DNA: TGTGCCAGCAGCCTACTGGACAGGGAAGTCGAGACCCAGTACTTC

J gene: TRBJ2-2
V gene: TRBV11-2
D gene: TRBD2
clone size: -
CDR3 protein: CASSLSLAGVTGELFF
CDR3 DNA: TGTGCCAGCAGCTTATCATTAGCGGGAGTTACCGGGGAGCTGTTTTTT

J gene: TRBJ1-1
V gene: TRBV5-1
D gene: TRBD1
clone size: -
CDR3 protein: CASSQDRGGMNTEAFF
CDR3 DNA: TGCGCCAGCAGCCAGGACAGGGGCGGTATGAACACTGAAGCTTTCTTT

J gene: TRBJ1-1
V gene: TRBV9
D gene: -
clone size: once
CDR3 protein: CASSAGQSNTEAFF
CDR3 DNA: TGTGCCAGCAGCGCCGGACAGTCTAACACTGAAGCTTTCTTT